These 7 T cell receptor beta chains came from one sample sequenced in a study of OX40 agonist ivuxolimab in advanced cancers. Only in-frame clones appear in the TCRdb table, and some are missing; sequencing was by immunoSEQ multiplex PCR. The table records tens of thousands of clones, under 95% of them present only once. This material consisted of CD4+ or CD8+ T cells sorted from blood, taken in a trial of the OX40 agonist ivuxolimab. All receptors derive from an adult with an advanced solid tumor such as melanoma, head and neck, liver or kidney cancer.

CDR3 residues: CASSERSSYNEQFF. The CDR3 DNA is TGTGCCAGCTCAGAGCGGAGCTCCTACAATGAGCAGTTCTTC. V is TRBV18 and J is TRBJ2-1; possibly TRBD2 for D (5 bases). The CDR3 runs 14 residues. Germline V gives CDR1 KGHSH, CDR2 LQKENI. Trimming took 5 bases from V and 0 from J, leaving 8 bases between them. The full variable domain, its missing parts supplied by reference TRBV18 and TRBJ2-1, is NAGVMQNPRHLVRRRGQEARLRCSPMKGHSHVYWYRQLPEEGLKFMVYLQKENIIDESGMPKERFSAEFPKEGPSILRIQQVVRGDSAAYFCASSERSSYNEQFFGPGTRLTVL.

This chain connects TRBV6-5 to TRBJ2-1, with a weak D call TRBD1 (5 bases). This CDR3 spans 15 amino acids. CDR1 is MNHEY and CDR2 is SVGAGI in the germline V gene. Trimming removed 2 bases at V and 3 bases at J, with 11 bases between. The CDR3 loop reads CASSYQVDSYNEQFF. The CDR3 region has the DNA TGTGCCAGCAGTTACCAAGTTGACAGCTACAATGAGCAGTTCTTC.

This clone was detected only a few times. The V call is TRBV7-9, the J call TRBJ1-5, with a weak D call TRBD1 (6 bases). Trimming cost V 5 bases and J 7 bases, with 12 bases left between them. Looked up from germline, CDR1 is SEHNR and CDR2 is FQNEAQ (reference sequence). The CDR3 totals 13 residues. In DNA, the CDR3 is TGTGCCAGCAGCCCGTTGGGGGCGCAGCCCCAGCATTTT. Its protein product is CASSPLGAQPQHF.

The V gene is TRBV5-1, the J gene TRBJ2-3; 8 nucleotides agree with TRBD1. The CDR3 totals 14 residues. CDR1 is SGHRS and CDR2 is YFSETQ in the germline V gene. Trimming cost V 4 bases and J 0 bases; bases outside gene matches: 1. This CDR3 reads CASSRTGSTDTQYF. The CDR3 bases are TGCGCCAGCAGCAGGACAGGGAGCACAGATACGCAGTATTTT.

The gene calls are TRBV18 and TRBJ1-1; 7 bases align to TRBD1. Losses at the gene ends were 4 bases for V and 0 bases for J; bases not matched to a gene: 8. Per germline, CDR1 KGHSH and CDR2 LQKENI. The CDR3 has 16 residues. CDR3 residues: CASSRETGRVNTEAFF. The CDR3, as DNA: TGTGCCAGCTCACGAGAGACAGGGCGGGTGAACACTGAAGCTTTCTTT.

The chain couples TRBV11-2 to TRBJ2-7, with 11 bases fitting TRBD2. Trimming at V came to 0 bases and at J to 7 bases, leaving 11 bases not matched to a gene. Germline loops: CDR1 SGHAT, CDR2 FQNNGV. The CDR3 is 17 amino acids. CDR3 residues: CASSLDRSSGRAGEQYF. CDR3 bases: TGTGCCAGCAGCTTAGATAGGAGTAGCGGGAGGGCTGGGGAGCAGTACTTC.

This chain connects TRBV14 to TRBJ1-1, with D perhaps matching TRBD1 (6 bases). The CDR3 sequence is 15 residues long. The V gene's germline CDR1 is SGHDN and CDR2 FVKESK. V was shortened by 2 bases and J by 2 bases, with 12 bases between the two germline ends. The CDR3 is CASSQYSGVNTEAFF. The CDR3 coding sequence is TGTGCCAGCAGCCAATATTCAGGGGTAAACACTGAAGCTTTCTTT. The full variable domain, with the rest looked up from reference TRBV14 and TRBJ1-1, is EAGVTQFPSHSVIEKGQTVTLRCDPISGHDNLYWYRRVMGKEIKFLLHFVKESKQDESGMPNNRFLAERTGGTYSTLKVQPAELEDSGVYFCASSQYSGVNTEAFFGQGTRLTVV.